One and the same sample provided the 8 T cell receptor beta chains below, sequenced in a study of blood T cell repertoires in COVID-19. The repertoire was sequenced with immunoSEQ multiplex PCR; TCRdb's copy has only in-frame clones and lacks some. This table holds about 80,000 clones, over 80% found once. Material for sequencing was peripheral blood. The receptor set was obtained from a human donor in a cohort sampled during active COVID-19.

V is TRBV6-5 and J is TRBJ1-6, with a possible D match to TRBD1 (6 bases). Germline V gene data show CDR1 as MNHEY and CDR2 as SVGAGI. CDR3 length: 14 amino acids. The ends were cut back, 2 bases at V and 7 bases at J, with 9 bases in the middle. The CDR3 nucleotides are TGTGCCAGCAGTTACGGGGGCCAGAATTCACCCCTCCACTTT. Residues: CASSYGGQNSPLHF.

The chain joins TRBV7-7 to TRBJ2-1; 9 positions match TRBD2. CDR1 SSHAT and CDR2 FNYEAQ come from the germline V gene (reference sequence). Germline trimming cut 3 bases from V and 5 bases from J; bases unmatched to any gene: 5. The CDR3 is 15 residues long. The CDR3, as DNA: TGTGCCAGCAGCTTCTTAGCGGGAGCCAACAATGAGCAGTTCTTC. Protein: CASSFLAGANNEQFF. The whole variable domain, remainder taken from reference TRBV7-7 and TRBJ2-1, is GAGVSQSPRYKVTKRGQDVTLRCDPISSHATLYWYQQALGQGPEFLTYFNYEAQPDKSGLPSDRFSAERPEGSISTLTIQRTEQRDSAMYRCASSFLAGANNEQFFGPGTRLTVL.

The chain is built from TRBV5-1 and TRBJ2-3; D unresolved. V was cut by 4 bases and J by 3 bases, with 12 bases left in between. This CDR3 comprises 14 residues. CDR1 and CDR2 (germline): SGHRS, YFSETQ. The CDR3 loop reads CASSASSSTDTQYF. In DNA, the CDR3 is TGCGCCAGCAGCGCCTCGTCCAGTACAGATACGCAGTATTTT. Drawing the rest from reference TRBV5-1 and TRBJ2-3, the complete variable domain is KAGVTQTPRYLIKTRGQQVTLSCSPISGHRSVSWYQQTPGQGLQFLFEYFSETQRNKGNFPGRFSGRQFSNSRSEMNVSTLELGDSALYLCASSASSSTDTQYFGPGTRLTVL.

The chain recombines TRBV12-3 or TRBV12-4 with TRBJ1-2; tentative D call: TRBD1 (6 bases). The length of the CDR3 is 13 residues. Trimming cost V 4 bases and J 5 bases, with 11 bases left between them. The CDR3 sequence is CASSYREGYGYTF. CDR3 bases: TGTGCCAGCAGTTACAGGGAAGGGTATGGCTACACCTTC.

This chain joins TRBV28 and TRBJ1-1; D unresolved. Trimming pared 5 bases from V and 5 bases from J, leaving 9 bases between. The V gene's germline CDR1 is MDHEN and CDR2 SYDVKM. The CDR3 runs 12 residues. CDR3: CASSLPLTEAFF. CDR3 bases: TGTGCCAGCAGTCTCCCCCTTACTGAAGCTTTCTTT.

The chain employs TRBV5-1 and TRBJ1-1; D is undetermined. V lost 4 bases and J lost 1, with 11 bases in between. The germline V gene encodes CDR1 SGHRS and CDR2 YFSETQ. The CDR3 length is 14 residues. Written as DNA, the CDR3 is TGCGCCAGCAGCGATCCACGGGAGAACACTGAAGCTTTCTTT. As protein: CASSDPRENTEAFF.

This rearrangement joins TRBV30 to TRBJ2-7; D not resolved. The germline V gene encodes CDR1 GTSNPN and CDR2 SVGIG (reference sequence). This CDR3 is built from 12 residues. Trimming removed 0 bases at V and 6 bases at J, with 9 bases between. The CDR3 loop is CAWSVFGSEQYF. The CDR3 nucleotides read TGTGCCTGGAGTGTTTTTGGCAGCGAGCAGTACTTC.

CDR3 nucleotides: TGTGCCAGCAGCTCGCTGGTAGGGGGAAGAAATGAGCAGTTCTTC. This codes for CASSSLVGGRNEQFF. The chain combines TRBV7-3 with TRBJ2-1; D is perhaps TRBD1 (6 bases). V lost 4 bases and J 7 bases, leaving 17 bases between the germline ends. The CDR3 extends over 15 amino acids. CDR1 and CDR2 (germline): SGHTA, FQGTGA.